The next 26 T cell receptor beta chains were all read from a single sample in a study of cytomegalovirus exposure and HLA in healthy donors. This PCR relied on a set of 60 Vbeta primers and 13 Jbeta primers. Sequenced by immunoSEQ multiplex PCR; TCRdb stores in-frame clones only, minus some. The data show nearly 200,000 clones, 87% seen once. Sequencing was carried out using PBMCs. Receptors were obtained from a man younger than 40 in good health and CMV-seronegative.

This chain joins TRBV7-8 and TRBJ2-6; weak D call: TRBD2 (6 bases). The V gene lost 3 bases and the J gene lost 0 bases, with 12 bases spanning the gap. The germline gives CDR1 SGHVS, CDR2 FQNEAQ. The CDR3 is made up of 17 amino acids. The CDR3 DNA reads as TGTGCCAGCAGCTTGAGCCGGGGGTACTCTGGGGCCAACGTCCTGACTTTC. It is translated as CASSLSRGYSGANVLTF. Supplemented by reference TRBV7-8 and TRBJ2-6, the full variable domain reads GAGVSQSPRYKVAKRGQDVALRCDPISGHVSLFWYQQALGQGPEFLTYFQNEAQLDKSGLPSDRFFAERPEGSVSTLKIQRTQQEDSAVYLCASSLSRGYSGANVLTFGAGSRLTVL.

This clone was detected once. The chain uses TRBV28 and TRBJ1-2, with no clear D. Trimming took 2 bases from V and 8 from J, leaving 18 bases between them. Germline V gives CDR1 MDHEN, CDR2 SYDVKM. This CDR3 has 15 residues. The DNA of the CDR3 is TGTGCCAGCAGTTTAGGGCCACCCTCTGGGAGGGGCTACACCTTC. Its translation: CASSLGPPSGRGYTF.

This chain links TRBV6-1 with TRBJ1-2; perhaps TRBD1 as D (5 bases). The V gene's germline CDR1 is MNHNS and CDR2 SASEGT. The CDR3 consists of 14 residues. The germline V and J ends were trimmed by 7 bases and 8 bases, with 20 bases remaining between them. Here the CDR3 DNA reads TGTGCCAGCATAGGGGCGGGGAAGGTTATAGGCTACACCTTC. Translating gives CASIGAGKVIGYTF.

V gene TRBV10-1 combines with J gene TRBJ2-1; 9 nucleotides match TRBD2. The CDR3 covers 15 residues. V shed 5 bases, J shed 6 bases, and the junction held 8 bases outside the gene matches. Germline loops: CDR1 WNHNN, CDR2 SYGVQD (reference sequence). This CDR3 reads CASSPAGGAFNEQFF. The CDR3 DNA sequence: TGCGCCAGCAGTCCAGCGGGAGGAGCCTTCAATGAGCAGTTCTTC.

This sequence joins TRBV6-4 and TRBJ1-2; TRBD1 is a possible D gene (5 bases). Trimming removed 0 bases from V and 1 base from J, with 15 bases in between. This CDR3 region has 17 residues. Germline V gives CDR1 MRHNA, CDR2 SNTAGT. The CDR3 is CASSDSLMGPINYGYTF. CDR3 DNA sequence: TGTGCCAGCAGTGACTCGTTAATGGGGCCGATTAACTATGGCTACACCTTC.

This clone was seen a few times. CDR3 DNA: TGTGCCAGTAGTCCGCCCGCACTAGCGCAGAACACCGGGGAGCTGTTTTTT. Translation gives CASSPPALAQNTGELFF. The genes are TRBV19 and TRBJ2-2; TRBD2 matches 7 bases. This CDR3 has 17 amino acids. The germline V gene encodes CDR1 LNHDA and CDR2 SQIVND (reference sequence). With 5 bases clipped from V and 1 base from J, the junction kept 10 bases outside the gene matches.

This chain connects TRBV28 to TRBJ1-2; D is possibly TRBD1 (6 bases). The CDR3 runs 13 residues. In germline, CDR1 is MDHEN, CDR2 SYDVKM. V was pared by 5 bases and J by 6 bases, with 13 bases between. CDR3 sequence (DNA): TGTGCCAGCAGTACCCAGGACAGTGATGGCTACACCTTC. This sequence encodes CASSTQDSDGYTF.

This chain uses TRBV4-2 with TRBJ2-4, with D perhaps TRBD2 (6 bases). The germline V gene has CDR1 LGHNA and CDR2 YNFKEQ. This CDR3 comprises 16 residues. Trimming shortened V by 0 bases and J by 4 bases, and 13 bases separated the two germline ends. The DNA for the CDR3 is TGTGCCAGCAGCCAAGAGGGACTTAGTGGGAAAAACATTCAGTACTTC. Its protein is CASSQEGLSGKNIQYF.

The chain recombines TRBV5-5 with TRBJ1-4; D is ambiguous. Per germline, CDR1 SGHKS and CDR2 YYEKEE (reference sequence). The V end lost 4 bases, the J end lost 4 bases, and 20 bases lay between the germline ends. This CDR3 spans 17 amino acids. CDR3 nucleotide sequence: TGTGCCAGCAGCCCACGTCGCCAACAGTACCTTAATGAAAAACTGTTTTTT. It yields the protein CASSPRRQQYLNEKLFF.

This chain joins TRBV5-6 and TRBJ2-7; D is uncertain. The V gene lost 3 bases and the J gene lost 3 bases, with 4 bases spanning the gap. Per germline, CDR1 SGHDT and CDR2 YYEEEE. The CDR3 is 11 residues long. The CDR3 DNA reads TGTGCCAGCAGCTCCTTCTACGAGCAGTACTTC. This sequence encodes CASSSFYEQYF.

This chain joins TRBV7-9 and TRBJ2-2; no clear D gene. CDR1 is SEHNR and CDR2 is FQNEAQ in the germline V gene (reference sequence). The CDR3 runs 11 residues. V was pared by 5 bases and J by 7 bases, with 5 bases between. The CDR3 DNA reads TGTGCCAGCAGCCCCCTCGGGGAGCTGTTTTTT. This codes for CASSPLGELFF.

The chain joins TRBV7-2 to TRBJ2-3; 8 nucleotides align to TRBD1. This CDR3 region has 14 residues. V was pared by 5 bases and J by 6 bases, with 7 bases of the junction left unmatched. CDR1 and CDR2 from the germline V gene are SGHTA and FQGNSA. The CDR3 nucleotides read TGTGCCAGCAGCCCAGGGGGCGGTGAGGATACGCAGTATTTT. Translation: CASSPGGGEDTQYF.

CDR3 amino acids: CASKADFTTDTQYF. CDR3 sequence (DNA): TGTGCCAGTAAGGCGGACTTCACCACAGATACGCAGTATTTT. The chain uses TRBV19 and TRBJ2-3; maybe TRBD2 (5 bases). Germline V gene sequence: CDR1 LNHDA, CDR2 SQIVND (reference sequence). Between the trimmed V and J ends, which lost 7 bases and 2 bases, there was a span of 13 bases. The CDR3 length is 14 residues.

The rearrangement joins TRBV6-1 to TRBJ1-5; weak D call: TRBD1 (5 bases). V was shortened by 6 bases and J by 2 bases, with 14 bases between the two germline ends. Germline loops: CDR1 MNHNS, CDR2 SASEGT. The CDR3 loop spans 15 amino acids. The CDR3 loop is CASSGDGGGNQPQHF. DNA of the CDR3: TGTGCCAGCAGCGGAGACGGAGGGGGCAATCAGCCCCAGCATTTT.

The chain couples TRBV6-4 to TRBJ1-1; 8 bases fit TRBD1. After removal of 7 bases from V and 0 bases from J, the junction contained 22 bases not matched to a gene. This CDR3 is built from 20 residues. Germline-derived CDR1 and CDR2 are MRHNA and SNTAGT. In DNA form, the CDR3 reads TGTGCCAGCAACAGAATTCTCACTATCAGGGACAGGACCTTGAACACTGAAGCTTTCTTT. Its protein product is CASNRILTIRDRTLNTEAFF.

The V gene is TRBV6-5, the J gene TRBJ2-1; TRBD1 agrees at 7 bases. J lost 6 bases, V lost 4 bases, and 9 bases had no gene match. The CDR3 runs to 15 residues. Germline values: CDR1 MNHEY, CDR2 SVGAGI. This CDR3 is CASSLGPGGGNEQFF. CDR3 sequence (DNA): TGTGCCAGCAGTTTGGGCCCAGGGGGTGGCAATGAGCAGTTCTTC.

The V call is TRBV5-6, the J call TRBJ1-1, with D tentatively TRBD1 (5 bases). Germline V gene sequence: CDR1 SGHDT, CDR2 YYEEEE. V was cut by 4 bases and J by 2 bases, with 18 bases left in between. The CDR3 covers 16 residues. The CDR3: CASSRPGGRANTEAFF. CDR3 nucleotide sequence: TGTGCCAGCAGCCGCCCCGGGGGACGCGCAAACACTGAAGCTTTCTTT.

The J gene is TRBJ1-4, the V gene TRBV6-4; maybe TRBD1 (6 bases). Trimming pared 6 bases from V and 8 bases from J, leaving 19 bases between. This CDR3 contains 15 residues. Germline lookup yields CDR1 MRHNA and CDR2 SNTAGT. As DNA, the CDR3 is TGTGCCAGCAGCCTATCTACAGGGCCGGGGGAAAAACTGTTTTTT. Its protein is CASSLSTGPGEKLFF.

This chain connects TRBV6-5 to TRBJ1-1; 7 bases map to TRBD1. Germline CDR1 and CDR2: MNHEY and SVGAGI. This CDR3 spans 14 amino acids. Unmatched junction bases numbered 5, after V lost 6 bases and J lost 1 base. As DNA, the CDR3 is TGTGCCAGCAGCAAGACAGGGAGGAACACTGAAGCTTTCTTT. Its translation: CASSKTGRNTEAFF.

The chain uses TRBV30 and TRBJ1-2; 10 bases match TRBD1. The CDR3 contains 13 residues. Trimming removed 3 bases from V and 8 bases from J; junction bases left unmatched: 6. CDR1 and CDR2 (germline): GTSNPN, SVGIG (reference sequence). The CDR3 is CAWSGGTGDGYTF. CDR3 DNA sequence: TGTGCCTGGAGCGGAGGGACAGGGGACGGCTACACCTTC.

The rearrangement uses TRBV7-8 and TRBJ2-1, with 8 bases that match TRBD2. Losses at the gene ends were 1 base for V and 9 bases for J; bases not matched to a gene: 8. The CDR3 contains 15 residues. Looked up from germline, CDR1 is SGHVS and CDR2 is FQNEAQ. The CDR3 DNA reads TGTGCCAGCAGCTTAGTGGGACTAGGAGAAGGTGAGCAGTTCTTC. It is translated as CASSLVGLGEGEQFF.

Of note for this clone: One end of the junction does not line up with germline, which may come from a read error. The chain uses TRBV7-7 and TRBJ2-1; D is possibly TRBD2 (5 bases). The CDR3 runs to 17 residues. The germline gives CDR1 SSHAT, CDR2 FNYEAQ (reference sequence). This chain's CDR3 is CASSLQVPGNIYNEQFF. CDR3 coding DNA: TGTGCTAGCAGCTTACAAGTGCCGGGGAACATTTACAATGAGCAGTTCTTC. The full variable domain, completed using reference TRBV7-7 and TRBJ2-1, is GAGVSQSPRYKVTKRGQDVTLRCDPISSHATLYWYQQALGQGPEFLTYFNYEAQPDKSGLPSDRFSAERPEGSISTLTIQRTEQRDSAMYRCASSLQVPGNIYNEQFFGPGTRLTVL.

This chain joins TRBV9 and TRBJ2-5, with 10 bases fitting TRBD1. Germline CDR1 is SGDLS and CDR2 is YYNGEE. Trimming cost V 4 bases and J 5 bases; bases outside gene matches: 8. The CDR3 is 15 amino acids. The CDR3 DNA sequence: TGTGCCAGCAGCCCAACAGGACAGGGGGATGAGACCCAGTACTTC. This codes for CASSPTGQGDETQYF.

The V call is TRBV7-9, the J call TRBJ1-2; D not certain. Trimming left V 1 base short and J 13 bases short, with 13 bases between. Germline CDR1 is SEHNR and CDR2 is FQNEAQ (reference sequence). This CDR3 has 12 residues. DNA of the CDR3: TGTGCCAGCAGCTTAGGGGGAGGCCCAGCCACCTTC. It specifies CASSLGGGPATF.

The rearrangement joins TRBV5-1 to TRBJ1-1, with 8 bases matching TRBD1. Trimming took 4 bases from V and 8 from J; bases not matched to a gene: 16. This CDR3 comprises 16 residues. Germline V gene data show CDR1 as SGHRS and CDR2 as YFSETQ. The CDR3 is CASSTGAQGGQGEAFF. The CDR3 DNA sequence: TGCGCCAGCAGCACAGGGGCCCAAGGAGGACAGGGCGAAGCTTTCTTT.

Here the CDR3 reads CASSPGLAGAGGDTQYF. CDR3 bases: TGTGCCAGCAGCCCCGGACTAGCGGGGGCGGGTGGAGATACGCAGTATTTT. This chain joins TRBV11-2 and TRBJ2-3; TRBD2 aligns across 13 bases. The CDR3 extends over 17 amino acids. Germline loops: CDR1 SGHAT, CDR2 FQNNGV. V was clipped by 5 bases and J by 5 bases; unmatched bases: 10.